This T cell receptor (beta chain) was documented in a study of cytomegalovirus exposure and HLA in healthy donors. This CDR3 is 18 amino acids long. V gave up 3 bases and J gave up 4 bases; unmatched junction bases: 15. Germline V lookup: CDR1 MNHNS, CDR2 SASEGT. 60 Vbeta and 13 Jbeta primers were used in PCR. Some clones are missing from TCRdb's copy, which holds only in-frame ones; the method was immunoSEQ multiplex PCR. This table holds about 120,000 clones, about 80% found once. Likely unrecorded immune exposures existed in these nominally healthy donors. Sequenced material: PBMCs. The chain couples TRBV6-1 to TRBJ2-3, with TRBD1 matching over 8 bases. This sequence originates from a female donor in good health and CMV-seronegative. The CDR3 DNA follows: TGTGCCAGCAGTGAGAGGGCCGTTCCGCGGACAGGGTCAGATACGCAGTATTTT. Protein sequence: CASSERAVPRTGSDTQYF.